This T cell receptor beta chain was documented in a study of shared clonotypes between healthy human individuals. Donors were healthy HIV-negative adults without recent acute infections or vaccinations. Only Caucasian adults living in Nashville, Tennessee made up the donor group. TCRdb's copy holds only in-frame clones and misses some; the assay was immunoSEQ multiplex PCR. The sample lists about 380,000 clones; 96% were seen once. Germline CDR1 SNHLY, CDR2 FYNNEI. The CDR3 has 15 amino acids. Trimming at V came to 9 bases and at J to 4 bases, leaving 13 bases not matched to a gene. Sequenced sample: memory CD8+ T cells sorted from blood. Subset in this sample: CD45RO+ cells pooled with CCR7-negative TemRA cells. The receptor was isolated from a man under 40 in good health. The gene calls are TRBV2 and TRBJ1-2, with 8 bases fitting TRBD1. Here the CDR3 DNA reads TGTGCCAGTGGTCTCCCTCAGGACAGGGCCTATGGCTACACCTTC. This translates into CASGLPQDRAYGYTF.